This T cell receptor (beta chain) was sequenced in a study of shared clonotypes between healthy human individuals. Study-wide points: On the whole, naive subsets had larger estimated richness than memory subsets had. Sampling covered nothing but blood. Tissue TCR repertoires likely differ from those found in blood.

Notes on this clone: Its cognate antigen is unknown.

Per the germline V gene, CDR1 is SGHAT and CDR2 is FQNNGV. The CDR3 runs to 12 residues. Trimming removed 5 bases from V and 0 bases from J, with 4 bases in between. Clones were sequenced by immunoSEQ multiplex PCR, and TCRdb holds only the in-frame ones, with some missing. The repertoire holds 1,500,000 or so clones, with approximately 98.5% as singletons. CD45RA-negative memory and CD45RA+ naive subsets were split from the CD4+ cells. Sequenced sample: naive CD4+ T cells sorted from blood. Subset: CD45RA+ positively selected. The V and J genes are TRBV11-2 and TRBJ2-5; D gene unclear. The clonotype originates from a man younger than 45 in good health. CDR3 residues: CASSKYQETQYF. CDR3 nucleotide sequence: TGTGCCAGCAGCAAGTACCAAGAGACCCAGTACTTC. Full variable domain (missing parts from reference TRBV11-2 and TRBJ2-5): EAGVAQSPRYKIIEKRQSVAFWCNPISGHATLYWYQQILGQGPKLLIQFQNNGVVDDSQLPKDRFSAERLKGVDSTLKIQPAKLEDSAVYLCASSKYQETQYFGPGTRLLVL.